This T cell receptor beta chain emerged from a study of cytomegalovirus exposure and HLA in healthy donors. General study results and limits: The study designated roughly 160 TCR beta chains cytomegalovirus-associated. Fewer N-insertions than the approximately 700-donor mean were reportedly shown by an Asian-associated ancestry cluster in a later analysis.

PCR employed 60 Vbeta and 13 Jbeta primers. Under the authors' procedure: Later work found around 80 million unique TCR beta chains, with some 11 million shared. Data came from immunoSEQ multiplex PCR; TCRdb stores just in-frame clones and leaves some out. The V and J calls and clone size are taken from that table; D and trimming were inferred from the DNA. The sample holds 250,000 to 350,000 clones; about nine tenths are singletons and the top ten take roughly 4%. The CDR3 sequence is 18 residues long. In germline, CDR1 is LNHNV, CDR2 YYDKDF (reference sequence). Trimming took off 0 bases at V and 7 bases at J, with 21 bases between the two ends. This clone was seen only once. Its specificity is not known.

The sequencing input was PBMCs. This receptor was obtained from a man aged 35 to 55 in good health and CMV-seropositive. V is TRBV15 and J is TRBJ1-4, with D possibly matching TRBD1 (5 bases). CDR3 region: CATSRDKGNKLVGEKLFF. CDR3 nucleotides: TGTGCCACCAGCAGAGATAAGGGGAATAAGCTGGTTGGTGAAAAACTGTTTTTT.